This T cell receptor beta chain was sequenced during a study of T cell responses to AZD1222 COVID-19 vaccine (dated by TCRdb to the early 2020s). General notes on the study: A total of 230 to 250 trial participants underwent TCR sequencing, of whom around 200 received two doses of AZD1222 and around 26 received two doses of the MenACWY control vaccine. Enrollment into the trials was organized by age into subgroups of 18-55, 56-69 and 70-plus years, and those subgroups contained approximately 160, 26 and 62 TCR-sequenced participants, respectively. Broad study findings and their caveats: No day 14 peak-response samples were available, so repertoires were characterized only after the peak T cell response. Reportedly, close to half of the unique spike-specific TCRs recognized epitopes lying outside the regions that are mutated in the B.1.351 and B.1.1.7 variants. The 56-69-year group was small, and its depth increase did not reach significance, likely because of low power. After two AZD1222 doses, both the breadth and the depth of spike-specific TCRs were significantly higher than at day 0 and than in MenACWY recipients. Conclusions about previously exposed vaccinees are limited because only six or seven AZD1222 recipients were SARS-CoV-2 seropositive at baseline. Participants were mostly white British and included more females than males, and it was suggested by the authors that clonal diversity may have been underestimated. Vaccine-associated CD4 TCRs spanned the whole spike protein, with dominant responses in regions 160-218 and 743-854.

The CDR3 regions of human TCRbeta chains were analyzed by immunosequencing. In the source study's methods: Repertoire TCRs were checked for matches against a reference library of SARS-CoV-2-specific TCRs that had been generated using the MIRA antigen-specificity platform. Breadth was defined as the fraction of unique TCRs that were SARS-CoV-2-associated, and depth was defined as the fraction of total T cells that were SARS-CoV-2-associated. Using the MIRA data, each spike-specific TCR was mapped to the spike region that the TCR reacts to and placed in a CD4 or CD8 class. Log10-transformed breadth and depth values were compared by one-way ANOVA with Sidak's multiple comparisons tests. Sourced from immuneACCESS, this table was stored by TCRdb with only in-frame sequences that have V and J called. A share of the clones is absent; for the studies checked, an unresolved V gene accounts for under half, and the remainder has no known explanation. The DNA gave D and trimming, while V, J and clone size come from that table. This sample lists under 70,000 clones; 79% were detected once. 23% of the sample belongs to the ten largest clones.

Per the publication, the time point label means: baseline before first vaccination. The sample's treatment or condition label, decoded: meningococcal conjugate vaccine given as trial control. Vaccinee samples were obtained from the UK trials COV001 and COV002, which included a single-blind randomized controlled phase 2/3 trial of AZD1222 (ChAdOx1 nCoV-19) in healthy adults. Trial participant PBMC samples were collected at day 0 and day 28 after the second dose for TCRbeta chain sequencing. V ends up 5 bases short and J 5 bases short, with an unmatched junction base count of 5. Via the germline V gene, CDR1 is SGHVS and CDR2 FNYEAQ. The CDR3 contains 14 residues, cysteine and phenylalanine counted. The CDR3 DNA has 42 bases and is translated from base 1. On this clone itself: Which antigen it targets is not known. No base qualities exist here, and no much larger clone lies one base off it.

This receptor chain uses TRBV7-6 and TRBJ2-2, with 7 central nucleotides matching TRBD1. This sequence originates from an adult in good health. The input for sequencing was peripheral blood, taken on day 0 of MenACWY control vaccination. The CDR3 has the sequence CASSPTGETGELFF. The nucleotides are TGTGCCAGCAGCCCCACAGGGGAGACCGGGGAGCTGTTTTTT.